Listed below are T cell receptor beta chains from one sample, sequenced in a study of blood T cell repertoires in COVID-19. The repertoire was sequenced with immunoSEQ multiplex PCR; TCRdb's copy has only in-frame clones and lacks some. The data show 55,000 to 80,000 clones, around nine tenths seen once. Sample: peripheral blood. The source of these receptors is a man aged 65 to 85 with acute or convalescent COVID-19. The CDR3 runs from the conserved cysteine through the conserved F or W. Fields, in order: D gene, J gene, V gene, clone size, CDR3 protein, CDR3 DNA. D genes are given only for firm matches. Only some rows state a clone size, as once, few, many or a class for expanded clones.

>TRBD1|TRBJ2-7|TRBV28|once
CASGPPQGARYEQYF
TGTGCCAGCGGACCTCCCCAGGGGGCGCGATACGAGCAGTACTTC
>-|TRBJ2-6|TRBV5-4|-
CASSPDISGANVLTF
TGTGCCAGCAGCCCGGACATCTCTGGGGCCAACGTCCTGACTTTC
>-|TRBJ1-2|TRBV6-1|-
CASSEMASGGYTF
TGTGCCAGCAGTGAGATGGCATCAGGTGGCTACACCTTC
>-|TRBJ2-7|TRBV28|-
CASSSAQTPYEQYF
TGTGCCAGCAGTTCGGCCCAGACTCCCTACGAGCAGTACTTC
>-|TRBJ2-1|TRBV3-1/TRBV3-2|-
CASSPLVGPTEQFF
TGTGCCAGCAGCCCGTTGGTGGGGCCGACTGAGCAGTTCTTC
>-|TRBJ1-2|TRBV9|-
CASSPDTGAYGYTF
TGTGCCAGCAGCCCTGACACCGGCGCCTATGGCTACACCTTC
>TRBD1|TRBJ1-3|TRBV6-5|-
CASMRQGGGTIYF
TGTGCCAGCATGCGACAGGGGGGAGGCACCATATATTTT
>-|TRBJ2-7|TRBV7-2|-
CASSLAGGGYEQYF
TGTGCCAGCAGCTTAGCGGGAGGCGGTTACGAGCAGTACTTC
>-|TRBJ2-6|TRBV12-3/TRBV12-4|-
CASSSKGANVLTF
TGTGCCAGCAGTTCCAAAGGGGCCAACGTCCTGACTTTC
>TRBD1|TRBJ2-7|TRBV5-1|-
CASSSTGGFYEQYF
TGCGCCAGCAGCTCGACAGGGGGTTTCTACGAGCAGTACTTC
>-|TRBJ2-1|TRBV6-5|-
CASSPGRGQFF
TGTGCCAGCAGCCCCGGACGGGGACAGTTCTTC
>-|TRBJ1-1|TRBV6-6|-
CASSYGRNTEAFF
TGTGCCAGCAGTTACGGCAGGAATACTGAAGCTTTCTTT
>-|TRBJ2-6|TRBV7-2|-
CASSQRPGANVLTF
TGTGCCAGCAGCCAGCGGCCTGGGGCCAACGTCCTGACTTTC
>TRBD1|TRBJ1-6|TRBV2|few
CASSVGDRGRSPLHF
TGTGCCAGCAGTGTTGGGGACAGGGGTCGATCACCCCTCCACTTT
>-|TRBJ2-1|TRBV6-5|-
CASRQGYGNEQFF
TGTGCCAGTAGGCAGGGGTACGGCAATGAGCAGTTCTTC
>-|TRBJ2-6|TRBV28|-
CASSLGQHSGANVLTF
TGTGCCAGCAGTCTCGGACAGCACTCTGGGGCCAACGTCCTGACTTTC
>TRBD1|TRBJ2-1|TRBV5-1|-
CASRRGPGQGEFVQFF
TGCGCCAGCAGGCGGGGGCCGGGACAGGGGGAATTTGTGCAGTTCTTC
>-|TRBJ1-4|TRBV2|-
CASSEARRGNEKLFF
TGTGCCAGCAGTGAAGCTCGCAGGGGTAATGAAAAACTGTTTTTT
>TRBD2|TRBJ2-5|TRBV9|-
CASSLGLAGGRETQYF
TGTGCCAGCAGCCTCGGACTAGCGGGGGGCAGGGAGACCCAGTACTTC
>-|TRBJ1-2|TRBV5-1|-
CASSPSAGLLNYGYTF
TGCGCCAGCAGCCCCTCCGCCGGACTCCTTAACTATGGCTACACCTTC
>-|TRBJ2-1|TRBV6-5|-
CASTRRGEGSQFF
TGTGCCAGCACCAGGAGGGGGGAGGGGTCCCAGTTCTTC
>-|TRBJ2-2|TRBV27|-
CASSTLNTGELFF
TGTGCCAGCTCGACACTGAACACCGGGGAGCTGTTTTTT
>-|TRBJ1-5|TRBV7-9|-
CASSLSSNQPQHF
TGTGCCAGCAGCTTATCGAGCAATCAGCCCCAGCATTTT
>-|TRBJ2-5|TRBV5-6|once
CASSLGQNQETQYF
TGTGCCAGCAGCTTGGGTCAGAACCAAGAGACCCAGTACTTC
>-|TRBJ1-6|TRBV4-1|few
CASSQDLVGPLHF
TGCGCCAGCAGCCAAGATCTAGTTGGACCCCTCCACTTT
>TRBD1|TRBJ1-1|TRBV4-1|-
CASSQVGQGNTEAFF
TGCGCCAGCAGCCAGGTGGGACAGGGGAACACTGAAGCTTTCTTT
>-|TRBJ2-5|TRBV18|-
CASSPGTGQETQYF
TGTGCCAGCTCACCGGGGACTGGACAAGAGACCCAGTACTTC
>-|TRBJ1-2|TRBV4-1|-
CASSQDPRVRNGYTF
TGCGCCAGCAGCCAAGATCCGAGGGTTCGAAATGGCTACACCTTC
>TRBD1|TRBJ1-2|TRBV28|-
CASSLGRTGGYGYTF
TGTGCCAGCAGTTTGGGCCGGACAGGGGGGTATGGCTACACCTTC
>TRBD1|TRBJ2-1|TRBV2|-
CASGRDRMNEQFF
TGTGCCAGCGGCCGGGACAGGATGAATGAGCAGTTCTTC
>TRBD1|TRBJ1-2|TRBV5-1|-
CASSIQGAYYGYTF
TGCGCCAGCAGCATACAGGGGGCGTACTATGGCTACACCTTC
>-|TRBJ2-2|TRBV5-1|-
CASSFQYTGELFF
TGCGCCAGCAGCTTCCAGTACACCGGGGAGCTGTTTTTT
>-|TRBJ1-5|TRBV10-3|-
CAISDGGAGNQPQHF
TGTGCCATCAGTGATGGGGGCGCGGGCAATCAGCCCCAGCATTTT
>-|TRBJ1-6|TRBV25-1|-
CASSAGHLSPSPLHF
TGTGCCAGCAGTGCCGGACACCTTAGTCCTTCACCCCTCCACTTT
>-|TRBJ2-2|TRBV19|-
CASSFGVDTGELFF
TGTGCCAGTAGTTTCGGGGTGGACACCGGGGAGCTGTTTTTT
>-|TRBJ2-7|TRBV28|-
CASRRTGTYEQYF
TGTGCCAGCAGACGTACTGGTACCTACGAGCAGTACTTC
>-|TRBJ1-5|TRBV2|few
CASSASQGTQPQHF
TGTGCCAGCAGTGCGTCACAGGGAACTCAGCCCCAGCATTTT
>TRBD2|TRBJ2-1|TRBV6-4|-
CASSDGTSGRVEQFF
TGTGCCAGCAGTGACGGGACTAGCGGGAGGGTTGAGCAGTTCTTC
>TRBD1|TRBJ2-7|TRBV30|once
CAWTPRLGQGAYEQYF
TGTGCCTGGACCCCGAGGTTGGGACAGGGGGCCTACGAGCAGTACTTC
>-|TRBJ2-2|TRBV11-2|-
CASSQTLSNRELFF
TGTGCCAGCAGTCAAACACTATCCAACCGGGAGCTGTTTTTT